This is a list of T cell receptor beta chains from one sample in a study of T cell responses to AZD1222 COVID-19 vaccine. This table comes from immunoSEQ multiplex PCR, and its TCRdb copy is limited to in-frame clones, with some not included. The sample contains 180,000 or so clones, around 89% of which appear only once. The starting material was peripheral blood, obtained 28 days after the second AZD1222 dose. The receptors were gathered from an adult who received the AZD1222 COVID-19 vaccine. Each CDR3 is given without its conserved first and last residue. Size values are once, few and many counts, or a class for expanded clones, and some rows have none.

clone_size	v_call	j_call	cdr3_aa
NA	TRBV4-3	TRBJ2-7	ASSQDGGRWSYEQY
NA	TRBV4-2	TRBJ2-3	ASSRPIVGTQMGNTQY
NA	TRBV7-3	TRBJ2-5	ASSLYGPQGETQY
NA	TRBV5-1	TRBJ2-3	ASSLAKGDTQY
NA	TRBV6-1	TRBJ1-2	ASSDQDGYT
NA	TRBV5-1	TRBJ2-7	ASSLAAYDRYEQY
NA	TRBV11-2	TRBJ2-5	ASSLAVRGETQY
NA	TRBV6-5	TRBJ2-7	ASSYRFTYEQY
NA	TRBV9	TRBJ2-3	ASSDPRGRVSDTQY
NA	TRBV5-4	TRBJ2-2	ASSLGPNTGELF
NA	TRBV12-3/TRBV12-4	TRBJ2-7	ASSLRAYEQY
NA	TRBV5-6	TRBJ2-2	ASSWVPGLDTGELF
NA	TRBV19	TRBJ1-6	ASTADRGNSPLH
NA	TRBV4-2	TRBJ2-3	ASSTRLAGSFTDTQY
NA	TRBV9	TRBJ2-5	ASSSRSGPTQETQY
NA	TRBV4-2	TRBJ2-3	ASSQEDSASTDTQY
NA	TRBV28	TRBJ2-3	ASSRQGAPPDTQY
few	TRBV5-5	TRBJ2-7	ASSLESRALWYEQY
NA	TRBV9	TRBJ2-2	ASSVLSSGSSTGELF
NA	TRBV30	TRBJ2-7	AWSRDTYEQY
NA	TRBV11-3	TRBJ2-3	ASSSRLADTQY
NA	TRBV4-1	TRBJ1-1	ASSQDPPGFPSGAF
NA	TRBV18	TRBJ1-3	ASSPNRDGSSGNTIY
NA	TRBV6-5	TRBJ2-4	ASRGQGTKNIQY
NA	TRBV28	TRBJ2-1	ASSSILHNEQF
NA	TRBV29-1	TRBJ2-3	SVGPDTQY
NA	TRBV19	TRBJ1-1	ASILRRGTGTEAF
NA	TRBV6-5	TRBJ1-3	ASSYSRQGRNTIY
once	TRBV19	TRBJ2-5	ASSIGQGRPYQETQY
NA	TRBV29-1	TRBJ2-2	SVSEGASSGELF
NA	TRBV7-9	TRBJ1-1	ASSPLRDRLNTEAF
NA	TRBV24-1	TRBJ2-1	ATSDFGDNEQF
NA	TRBV5-1	TRBJ1-2	ASSPGDRAYGYT
NA	TRBV19	TRBJ1-4	ASGGQGEKLF
NA	TRBV7-9	TRBJ2-1	ASSRTGTEYNEQF
NA	TRBV11-2	TRBJ1-5	ASSSQPGDQPQH
NA	TRBV4-2	TRBJ1-1	ASSQSVKPGHTEAF
NA	TRBV7-2	TRBJ2-1	ASSLGQREWF
NA	TRBV11-1	TRBJ2-7	ASSSGATYEQY
NA	TRBV6-2/TRBV6-3	TRBJ2-7	ASSGTSGTYEQY
NA	TRBV7-2	TRBJ2-7	ASTPIASSYEQY
once	TRBV24-1	TRBJ2-7	ATSTSGSGEQY
NA	TRBV20-1	TRBJ2-2	SARSPGELF
once	TRBV3-1/TRBV3-2	TRBJ1-2	ASSQDWRGTGNYGYT
NA	TRBV6-5	TRBJ2-7	ASLLGAVGEQY
NA	TRBV9	TRBJ2-7	ASSDRTGTEQY
NA	TRBV2	TRBJ2-7	ASIRDLSYEQY
NA	TRBV23-1	TRBJ2-7	ASTDSGLNFYEQY
NA	TRBV3-1/TRBV3-2	TRBJ2-1	ASSQVTGLASNEQF
NA	TRBV6-2/TRBV6-3	TRBJ2-1	ASSAHRGASYNEQF
once	TRBV12-2	TRBJ2-7	ASRLAAMVRTGVHEQY
NA	TRBV6-5	TRBJ2-1	ASSYSYSNEQF
NA	TRBV28	TRBJ2-2	ASSLALARTGELF
few	TRBV3-1/TRBV3-2	TRBJ1-3	ASQIGAGIWNTIY
once	TRBV5-1	TRBJ2-2	ASSPEGALSTGELF
NA	TRBV4-3	TRBJ2-1	ASSQGPSGTYNEQF
few	TRBV18	TRBJ2-7	ASSPPGSSYEQY
NA	TRBV12-3/TRBV12-4	TRBJ1-5	ASSRTATQH
NA	TRBV28	TRBJ2-7	ASSPEFGTSSYEQY
NA	TRBV24-1	TRBJ2-3	ATSDRTSGSTDTQY